This TCR beta chain was retrieved from a study of shared clonotypes between healthy human individuals. In the study overall: Sampling drew on donors who were two women and three men aged 18 to 49.

An even split of each subset's genomic DNA across several immunoSEQ plates was performed. Bulk PBMC genomic DNA spanned ten immunoSEQ deep plates. Here immunoSEQ multiplex PCR was the method, and the copy in TCRdb shows in-frame clones only, minus some. The data contain fewer than 500,000 clones, about 79% of them singletons. This CDR3 contains 15 residues. Germline-derived CDR1 and CDR2 are MNHNS and SASEGT. V dropped 6 bases and J dropped 6; count of bases not matched to a gene: 6. Donors, without exception, were Caucasian adults residing in Nashville, Tennessee. Input material: PBMCs. The V call is TRBV6-1, the J call TRBJ1-6; 9 nucleotides match TRBD1. This receptor was taken from a middle-aged woman in good health. Some clones in this sample may be carry-over from other donors' samples. CDR3 loop: CASRSWDRANSPLHF. The CDR3 DNA sequence: TGTGCCAGCAGAAGCTGGGACAGGGCTAATTCACCCCTCCACTTT.